A selection of T cell receptor beta chains follows, all from one sample in a study of blood T cell repertoires in COVID-19. Some clones are missing from TCRdb's copy, which holds only in-frame ones; the method was immunoSEQ multiplex PCR. The repertoire holds 120,000 to 150,000 clones, about nine tenths seen once, with around 28% in the top ten. The material sequenced was peripheral blood. These receptors were obtained from a human donor in a cohort sampled during active COVID-19. Both conserved end residues are part of each CDR3. Each record gives: V gene, D gene, J gene, clone size, CDR3 protein, CDR3 DNA. A D gene is named only where the DNA matches it firmly. Some rows have no size entry. The others give once, few or many, or a class for an expanded clone.

v_call: TRBV7-9
d_call: TRBD2
j_call: TRBJ2-7
clone_size: few
cdr3_aa: CASSFTGLSYEQYF
cdr3_nt: TGTGCCAGCAGCTTCACGGGACTATCCTACGAGCAGTACTTC

v_call: TRBV5-1
d_call: TRBD1
j_call: TRBJ2-7
clone_size: -
cdr3_aa: CASSLLGQGTYEQYF
cdr3_nt: TGCGCCAGCAGCTTGCTCGGACAGGGTACCTACGAGCAGTACTTC

v_call: TRBV5-6
d_call: -
j_call: TRBJ1-6
clone_size: -
cdr3_aa: CASSLTGFDSPLHF
cdr3_nt: TGTGCCAGCAGCCTTACAGGGTTTGATTCACCCCTCCACTTT

v_call: TRBV19
d_call: -
j_call: TRBJ2-5
clone_size: -
cdr3_aa: CASSMGVEETQYF
cdr3_nt: TGTGCCAGTAGTATGGGCGTAGAAGAGACCCAGTACTTC

v_call: TRBV7-2
d_call: -
j_call: TRBJ2-7
clone_size: -
cdr3_aa: CASQYESGLLF
cdr3_nt: TGTGCCAGCCAATATGAGAGCGGACTGCTCTTC

v_call: TRBV3-1/TRBV3-2
d_call: TRBD1
j_call: TRBJ1-1
clone_size: -
cdr3_aa: CASSQVGGRTEAFF
cdr3_nt: TGTGCCAGCAGCCAAGTAGGGGGCAGGACTGAAGCTTTCTTT

v_call: TRBV20-1
d_call: -
j_call: TRBJ1-4
clone_size: -
cdr3_aa: CSAPRGEKLFF
cdr3_nt: TGCAGTGCCCCCCGAGGGGAAAAACTGTTTTTT

v_call: TRBV6-5
d_call: TRBD1
j_call: TRBJ1-1
clone_size: few
cdr3_aa: CASSYDRGNTEAFF
cdr3_nt: TGTGCCAGCAGTTACGACAGGGGGAACACTGAAGCTTTCTTT

v_call: TRBV7-2
d_call: TRBD2
j_call: TRBJ2-7
clone_size: -
cdr3_aa: CASSPSRPGRGARSYEQYF
cdr3_nt: TGTGCCAGCAGCCCCTCTCGCCCCGGGAGGGGGGCACGCTCCTACGAGCAGTACTTC

v_call: TRBV24-1
d_call: -
j_call: TRBJ2-1
clone_size: few
cdr3_aa: CATGFINEQFF
cdr3_nt: TGTGCCACCGGCTTCATAAATGAGCAGTTCTTC

v_call: TRBV12-3/TRBV12-4
d_call: -
j_call: TRBJ2-7
clone_size: -
cdr3_aa: CASSLQDYEQYF
cdr3_nt: TGTGCCAGCAGTTTGCAGGACTACGAGCAGTACTTC

v_call: TRBV9
d_call: TRBD2
j_call: TRBJ2-5
clone_size: -
cdr3_aa: CASSLGGRGAQETQYF
cdr3_nt: TGTGCCAGCAGCCTAGGGGGGCGGGGGGCCCAAGAGACCCAGTACTTC

v_call: TRBV5-8
d_call: -
j_call: TRBJ2-7
clone_size: -
cdr3_aa: CASSFRGQGQREQYF
cdr3_nt: TGTGCCAGCAGCTTTCGAGGGCAGGGGCAACGCGAGCAGTACTTC

v_call: TRBV6-5
d_call: TRBD1
j_call: TRBJ2-7
clone_size: -
cdr3_aa: CASRGATGGVYEQYF
cdr3_nt: TGTGCCAGCAGAGGGGCGACAGGGGGCGTCTACGAGCAGTACTTC

v_call: TRBV3-1/TRBV3-2
d_call: -
j_call: TRBJ1-5
clone_size: -
cdr3_aa: CASSQDWGGVGNQPQHF
cdr3_nt: TGTGCCAGCAGCCAAGACTGGGGGGGAGTCGGCAATCAGCCCCAGCATTTT

v_call: TRBV18
d_call: -
j_call: TRBJ1-2
clone_size: few
cdr3_aa: CASSPGEKQEYGYTF
cdr3_nt: TGTGCCAGCTCGCCGGGGGAGAAGCAGGAGTATGGCTACACCTTC

v_call: TRBV5-1
d_call: TRBD1
j_call: TRBJ2-7
clone_size: -
cdr3_aa: CATGPGQGAGEQYF
cdr3_nt: TGCGCCACGGGGCCGGGACAGGGGGCAGGAGAGCAGTACTTC

v_call: TRBV5-1
d_call: -
j_call: TRBJ1-2
clone_size: -
cdr3_aa: CASSEDSTYGYTF
cdr3_nt: TGCGCCAGCAGCGAGGACAGTACGTATGGCTACACCTTC

v_call: TRBV18
d_call: -
j_call: TRBJ2-5
clone_size: -
cdr3_aa: CASSPGQMAYQETQYF
cdr3_nt: TGTGCCAGCTCACCTGGACAGATGGCCTATCAAGAGACCCAGTACTTC

v_call: TRBV7-9
d_call: -
j_call: TRBJ1-4
clone_size: -
cdr3_aa: CASSLRDIGLNEKLFF
cdr3_nt: TGTGCCAGCAGCTTACGGGACATTGGGCTAAATGAAAAACTGTTTTTT

v_call: TRBV2
d_call: TRBD1
j_call: TRBJ2-3
clone_size: -
cdr3_aa: CASSEAWDRGSTDTQYF
cdr3_nt: TGTGCCAGCAGTGAAGCCTGGGACAGGGGAAGCACAGATACGCAGTATTTT

v_call: TRBV19
d_call: TRBD1
j_call: TRBJ2-1
clone_size: -
cdr3_aa: CASTPGQGGYNEQFF
cdr3_nt: TGTGCCAGTACCCCGGGACAGGGAGGCTACAATGAGCAGTTCTTC

v_call: TRBV4-3
d_call: -
j_call: TRBJ2-2
clone_size: -
cdr3_aa: CASSQDPRGDTGELFF
cdr3_nt: TGCGCCAGCAGCCAAGATCCCAGGGGGGACACCGGGGAGCTGTTTTTT

v_call: TRBV5-1
d_call: TRBD1
j_call: TRBJ2-3
clone_size: -
cdr3_aa: CASRNSRGLDTQYF
cdr3_nt: TGCGCCAGCCGGAATAGCAGGGGGCTGGATACGCAGTATTTT

v_call: TRBV11-2
d_call: -
j_call: TRBJ2-4
clone_size: -
cdr3_aa: CASSLDLSGGANIQYF
cdr3_nt: TGTGCCAGCAGCTTAGATCTTTCAGGAGGGGCAAACATTCAGTACTTC

v_call: TRBV7-3
d_call: TRBD1
j_call: TRBJ2-1
clone_size: -
cdr3_aa: CASSVGTGNNEQFF
cdr3_nt: TGTGCCAGCAGCGTAGGGACAGGGAACAATGAGCAGTTCTTC

v_call: TRBV2
d_call: TRBD1
j_call: TRBJ2-7
clone_size: few
cdr3_aa: CASTLRDRGQYEQYF
cdr3_nt: TGTGCCAGCACCCTCCGGGACAGGGGGCAATACGAGCAGTACTTC

v_call: TRBV7-9
d_call: TRBD2
j_call: TRBJ2-1
clone_size: -
cdr3_aa: CASSSKGLAGAYNEQFF
cdr3_nt: TGTGCCAGCAGCTCGAAGGGACTAGCGGGCGCTTACAATGAGCAGTTCTTC

v_call: TRBV2
d_call: -
j_call: TRBJ1-2
clone_size: few
cdr3_aa: CASSEMDSGGYTF
cdr3_nt: TGTGCCAGCAGTGAGATGGACAGCGGTGGCTACACCTTC